The 29 T cell receptor beta chains below all came from one sample that was sequenced in a study of T cell changes during pregnancy in multiple sclerosis. Sequencing was performed with immunoSEQ multiplex PCR; in TCRdb, only in-frame clones are kept and a portion is missing. In the table there are under 70,000 clones, about nine tenths of which are singletons. The specimen was CD4+ T cells from peripheral blood mononuclear cells, collected in the first trimester of pregnancy. All receptors derive from a female donor with multiple sclerosis, enrolled in a pregnancy study.

The table lists this clone with many counts. The rearrangement joins TRBV4-3 to TRBJ1-1, with TRBD1 matching over 9 bases. Germline loops: CDR1 LGHNA, CDR2 YSLEER. The CDR3 loop spans 14 amino acids. The ends lost 5 bases at V and 5 bases at J; junction bases unmatched: 6. The CDR3 region is CASSSQGALTEAFF. The CDR3 region has the DNA TGCGCCAGCAGCTCACAGGGGGCTCTTACTGAAGCTTTCTTT.

A single count supports this clone. Here the CDR3 DNA reads TGTGCCAGCAGGAAGATGGGACAGGGCGATCAGCCCCAGCATTTT. Residues: CASRKMGQGDQPQHF. The rearrangement joins TRBV2 to TRBJ1-5, with 9 bases fitting TRBD1. The junction had 8 bases not matched to a gene; V was cut back by 6 bases and J by 5 bases. Germline V gives CDR1 SNHLY, CDR2 FYNNEI. The CDR3 loop spans 15 amino acids.

The V and J genes are TRBV6-5 and TRBJ2-7; possibly TRBD1 for D (6 bases). The CDR3 length is 13 residues. Germline V gene data show CDR1 as MNHEY and CDR2 as SVGAGI. With 7 bases removed from V and 7 bases from J, the gap between germline ends came to 17 bases. CDR3: CASKQGGRGEQYF. CDR3 DNA: TGTGCCAGCAAACAGGGTGGGAGAGGGGAGCAGTACTTC.

The chain employs TRBV27 and TRBJ1-2; 10 bases align to TRBD1. The junction had 8 bases not matched to a gene; V was cut back by 1 base and J by 6 bases. The CDR3 is 16 amino acids. Germline loops: CDR1 MNHEY, CDR2 SMNVEV (reference sequence). The CDR3 DNA reads as TGTGCCAGCAGTTTATATGTGGACAGGGGGGTTAATGGCTACACCTTC. Residues: CASSLYVDRGVNGYTF.

The rearrangement joins TRBV5-1 to TRBJ2-7; weak D call: TRBD2 (5 bases). Germline values: CDR1 SGHRS, CDR2 YFSETQ. Trimming took off 4 bases at V and 6 bases at J, with 14 bases between the two ends. This CDR3 has 13 residues. The CDR3 DNA sequence: TGCGCCAGCAGCGTGCCGCCTAGCCCCGAGCAGTACTTC. It specifies CASSVPPSPEQYF.

The rearrangement uses TRBV15 and TRBJ2-1, with a weak D call TRBD1 (5 bases). This CDR3 spans 11 amino acids. Trimming cost V 7 bases and J 10 bases, with 11 bases left between them. Germline CDR1 is LNHNV and CDR2 is YYDKDF (reference sequence). CDR3 DNA sequence: TGTGCCACCATTTCATACAGGGAGCAGTTCTTC. Its protein product is CATISYREQFF.

This clone was counted once. The chain is built from TRBV18 and TRBJ1-2, with TRBD1 identical over 8 bases. The V segment lost 2 bases and the J segment 4 bases; nucleotides outside the gene matches: 6. This CDR3 has 15 residues. The germline gives CDR1 KGHSH, CDR2 LQKENI. The chain's CDR3 is CASSPGQGGVYGYTF. The CDR3 region has the DNA TGTGCCAGCTCACCAGGACAGGGAGGCGTCTATGGCTACACCTTC.

The chain has TRBV7-2 and TRBJ1-4, with a possible D match to TRBD1 (5 bases). Germline CDR1 and CDR2: SGHTA and FQGNSA. The CDR3 loop spans 14 amino acids. The V gene lost 5 bases and the J gene lost 5 bases, with 12 bases spanning the gap. CDR3 coding DNA: TGTGCCAGCAGCCCAGTAGACAGAAATGAAAAACTGTTTTTT. This sequence encodes CASSPVDRNEKLFF.

The J gene is TRBJ1-6, the V gene TRBV2; a possible D gene is TRBD1 (6 bases). The CDR3 is made up of 15 amino acids. Germline assignment: CDR1 SNHLY and CDR2 FYNNEI. The V and J ends lost 6 bases and 7 bases respectively, with 16 bases between them. The DNA of the CDR3 is TGTGCCAGCAGCCCGAACAGGGTAGGGAATTCACCCCTCCACTTT. It translates to CASSPNRVGNSPLHF.

The chain couples TRBV19 to TRBJ1-2; possible D gene TRBD1, 6 bases. Germline CDR1 LNHDA, CDR2 SQIVND (reference sequence). V gave up 3 bases and J gave up 10 bases, with 15 bases separating them. This CDR3 is built from 13 residues. The DNA for the CDR3 is TGTGCCAGTAGTATTTCTGGAACAGGGTTCTACACCTTC. Translation gives CASSISGTGFYTF.

This sequence joins TRBV30 and TRBJ1-6; the D gene is possibly TRBD1 (6 bases). Looked up from germline, CDR1 is GTSNPN and CDR2 is SVGIG (reference sequence). V was shortened by 7 bases and J by 4 bases, with 11 bases between the two germline ends. There are 13 residues in the CDR3. Here the CDR3 DNA reads TGTGCCTCGGTTGGACAGTATAATTCACCCCTCCACTTT. It yields the protein CASVGQYNSPLHF.

This chain joins TRBV6-6 and TRBJ1-1, with D possibly TRBD1 on 6 matching bases. This CDR3 spans 16 amino acids. CDR1 is MNHNY, CDR2 SVGAGI, per germline (reference sequence). Trimming stripped 3 bases from V and 0 bases from J, with 14 bases between. CDR3 residues: CASSYGVGQMNTEAFF. CDR3 bases: TGTGCCAGCAGTTATGGAGTCGGACAGATGAACACTGAAGCTTTCTTT.

This chain links TRBV5-4 with TRBJ2-7; 10 bases align to TRBD2. Trimming removed 0 bases from V and 3 bases from J; junction bases left unmatched: 6. The CDR3 length is 16 residues. The germline V gene has CDR1 SGHNT and CDR2 YYREEE (reference sequence). The CDR3 reads CASSLAGQRGGYEQYF. DNA of the CDR3: TGTGCCAGCAGCTTGGCAGGCCAGCGGGGGGGCTACGAGCAGTACTTC.

The table lists this clone with a count of one. This rearrangement joins TRBV7-9 to TRBJ1-1; 9 nucleotides line up with TRBD1. The CDR3 totals 16 residues. V shed 4 bases and J 1 base; nucleotides not matched to a gene: 7. The germline V gene has CDR1 SEHNR and CDR2 FQNEAQ (reference sequence). CDR3 sequence reads: CASSSGTGLGNTEAFF. CDR3 DNA sequence: TGTGCCAGCAGCTCCGGGACAGGGCTGGGGAACACTGAAGCTTTCTTT. The full variable domain, completed using reference TRBV7-9 and TRBJ1-1, is DTGVSQNPRHKITKRGQNVTFRCDPISEHNRLYWYRQTLGQGPEFLTYFQNEAQLEKSRLLSDRFSAERPKGSFSTLEIQRTEQGDSAMYLCASSSGTGLGNTEAFFGQGTRLTVV.

This clone was detected only once. The rearrangement joins TRBV7-6 to TRBJ2-3, with D perhaps TRBD2 (6 bases). CDR1 and CDR2 from the germline V gene are SGHVS and FNYEAQ. V lost 1 base and J lost 5, with 16 bases in between. The CDR3 extends over 16 amino acids. CDR3 nucleotide sequence: TGTGCCAGCAGCTTAGTTGGAAGGAGGGGCAAAGATACGCAGTATTTT. Translating it yields CASSLVGRRGKDTQYF.

This clone came up a few times. The chain recombines TRBV7-2 with TRBJ2-1; TRBD2 matches 12 bases. The germline CDR1 and CDR2 sequences are SGHTA and FQGNSA. The CDR3 contains 17 residues. The J segment lost 1 base and the V segment lost 7 bases, leaving 8 bases of the junction unmatched. The CDR3 here is CASTQTSGGPSYNEQFF. The CDR3, as DNA: TGTGCCAGCACCCAGACTAGCGGGGGACCTTCCTACAATGAGCAGTTCTTC.

CDR3 loop: CATSSYPPPSGGLNYEQYF. The CDR3 nucleotides are TGTGCCACCAGCAGCTACCCCCCACCTAGCGGGGGCCTTAACTACGAGCAGTACTTC. The rearrangement uses TRBV15 and TRBJ2-7, with 10 nucleotides matching TRBD2. Unmatched junction bases numbered 17, after V lost 3 bases and J lost 3 bases. Germline V gives CDR1 LNHNV, CDR2 YYDKDF (reference sequence). The CDR3 is 19 residues long. The full variable domain, its missing parts supplied by reference TRBV15 and TRBJ2-7, is DAMVIQNPRYQVTQFGKPVTLSCSQTLNHNVMYWYQQKSSQAPKLLFHYYDKDFNNEADTPDNFQSRRPNTSFCFLDIRSPGLGDTAMYLCATSSYPPPSGGLNYEQYFGPGTRLTVT.

The chain employs TRBV11-1 and TRBJ2-7; 7 nucleotides agree with TRBD2. V was clipped by 3 bases and J by 4 bases; unmatched bases: 6. CDR1 is SGHAT and CDR2 is FQDESV in the germline V gene (reference sequence). The CDR3 consists of 14 residues. The CDR3 reads CASSFRRGWYEQYF. The DNA of the CDR3 is TGTGCCAGCAGCTTTCGGCGGGGGTGGTACGAGCAGTACTTC.

CDR3 nucleotides: TGTGCCAGCAGCATTCAGACAGGGCGATCTACGGGTTACGAGCAGTACTTC. Its protein product is CASSIQTGRSTGYEQYF. The chain is built from TRBV7-2 and TRBJ2-7, with 7 bases identical to TRBD1. CDR1 SGHTA and CDR2 FQGNSA come from the germline V gene. This CDR3 has 17 residues. V lost 5 bases to trimming and J lost 4 bases; unmatched junction nucleotides: 17.

The V gene is TRBV5-1, the J gene TRBJ1-1; 8 nucleotides line up with TRBD1. With 4 bases clipped from V and 7 bases from J, the junction kept 6 bases outside the gene matches. Germline loops: CDR1 SGHRS, CDR2 YFSETQ. CDR3 length equals 13 residues. The CDR3 is CASSETGGGEAFF. CDR3 DNA: TGCGCCAGCAGCGAAACAGGGGGTGGTGAAGCTTTCTTT.

This clone was found a few times. The chain employs TRBV6-6 and TRBJ1-6; D is possibly TRBD1 (6 bases). V dropped 8 bases and J dropped 5 bases, with 16 bases sitting between them. Germline lookup yields CDR1 MNHNY and CDR2 SVGAGI (reference sequence). This CDR3 region has 15 residues. The CDR3 DNA reads TGTGCCAGCTCTCCCGGGACACTGGATAATTCACCCCTCCACTTT. Translation: CASSPGTLDNSPLHF.

V gene TRBV9 combines with J gene TRBJ2-1, with D perhaps TRBD2 (6 bases). CDR1 is SGDLS and CDR2 is YYNGEE in the germline V gene. V lost 0 bases, J lost 9 bases, and 10 bases lay in between. This CDR3 spans 13 amino acids. The CDR3 DNA sequence: TGTGCCAGCAGCGTAGCTATGGAGGGTGAGCAGTTCTTC. This translates into CASSVAMEGEQFF.

V gene TRBV5-4 combines with J gene TRBJ2-2; a possible D gene is TRBD2 (6 bases). The germline V gene has CDR1 SGHNT and CDR2 YYREEE (reference sequence). The CDR3 consists of 16 residues. Trimming took 0 bases from V and 5 from J, leaving 14 bases between them. The CDR3 here is CASSLDPGVGTGELFF. CDR3 sequence (DNA): TGTGCCAGCAGCTTGGACCCGGGGGTTGGTACCGGGGAGCTGTTTTTT.

This chain uses TRBV6-1 with TRBJ2-5, with D maybe TRBD2 (6 bases). Germline values: CDR1 MNHNS, CDR2 SASEGT. The length of the CDR3 is 14 residues. V lost 7 bases and J lost 2, with 14 bases in between. The CDR3 sequence is CASTGTLLQETQYF. Here the CDR3 DNA reads TGTGCCAGCACGGGGACTCTACTGCAAGAGACCCAGTACTTC.

This clone was counted once. The rearrangement uses TRBV5-4 and TRBJ1-6; D is unclear. The germline CDR1 and CDR2 sequences are SGHNT and YYREEE (reference sequence). Trimming pared 4 bases from V and 9 bases from J, leaving 14 bases between. The length of the CDR3 is 14 residues. CDR3 sequence: CASSLARLSSPLHF. The CDR3 region has the DNA TGTGCCAGCAGCCTAGCTCGACTGAGTTCACCCCTCCACTTT.

In this sample, this clone turned up once. The chain couples TRBV7-2 to TRBJ2-1; the D is unclear. Germline V gene lookup returns CDR1 SGHTA and CDR2 FQGNSA. Trimming took 3 bases from V and 0 from J, leaving 9 bases between them. The CDR3 loop spans 15 amino acids. The CDR3 bases are TGTGCCAGCAGCTTCAGCGCATCCTCCTACAATGAGCAGTTCTTC. It is translated as CASSFSASSYNEQFF.

The chain employs TRBV6-6 and TRBJ1-2, with D unclear. From germline, CDR1 is MNHNY and CDR2 SVGAGI (reference sequence). This CDR3 has 14 residues. V shed 1 base and J shed 3 bases, with 9 bases lying between them. Here the CDR3 reads CASSYYGRDYGYTF. In nucleotides, the CDR3 is TGTGCCAGCAGTTACTATGGGAGGGACTATGGCTACACCTTC.

Written as DNA, the CDR3 is TGTGCCAGCAGCTTCTCTGGGGCCTCCTACGAGCAGTACTTC. It translates to CASSFSGASYEQYF. The chain joins TRBV5-6 to TRBJ2-7, with D possibly TRBD1 on 5 matching bases. The V gene lost 2 bases and the J gene lost 0 bases, with 9 bases spanning the gap. Germline assignment: CDR1 SGHDT and CDR2 YYEEEE. The CDR3 consists of 14 residues.

The rearrangement joins TRBV15 to TRBJ2-3; the match to TRBD1 covers 7 bases. The CDR3 totals 15 residues. Per germline, CDR1 LNHNV and CDR2 YYDKDF (reference sequence). With 1 base clipped from V and 6 bases from J, the junction kept 7 bases outside the gene matches. In DNA, the CDR3 is TGTGCCACCAGCAGAGCAAGGGGGCGAGGCGATACGCAGTATTTT. This codes for CATSRARGRGDTQYF.